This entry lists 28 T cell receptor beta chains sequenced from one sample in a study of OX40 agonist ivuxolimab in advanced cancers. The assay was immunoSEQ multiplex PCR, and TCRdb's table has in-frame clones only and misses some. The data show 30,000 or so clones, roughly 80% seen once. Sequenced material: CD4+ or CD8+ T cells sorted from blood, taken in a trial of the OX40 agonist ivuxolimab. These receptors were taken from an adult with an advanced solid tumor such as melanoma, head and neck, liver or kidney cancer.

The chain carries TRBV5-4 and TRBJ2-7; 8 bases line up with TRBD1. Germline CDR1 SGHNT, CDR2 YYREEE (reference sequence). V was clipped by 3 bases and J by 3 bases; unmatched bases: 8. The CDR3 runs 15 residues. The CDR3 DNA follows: TGTGCCAGCAGCTGGATGTCGGGACAGGTCTACGAGCAGTACTTC. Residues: CASSWMSGQVYEQYF.

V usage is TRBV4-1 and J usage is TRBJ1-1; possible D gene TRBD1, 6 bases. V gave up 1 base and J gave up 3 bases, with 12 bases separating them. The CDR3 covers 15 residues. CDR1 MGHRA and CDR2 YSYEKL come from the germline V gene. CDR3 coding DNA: TGCGCCAGCAGCCAAGGCAAGGGGGATTACACTGAAGCTTTCTTT. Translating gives CASSQGKGDYTEAFF.

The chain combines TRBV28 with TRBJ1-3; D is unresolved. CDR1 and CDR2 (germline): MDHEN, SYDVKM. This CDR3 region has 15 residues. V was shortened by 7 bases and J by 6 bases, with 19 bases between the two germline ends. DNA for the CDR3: TGTGCCAGCACTGGGTTGAACATCTACCAAAACACCATATATTTT. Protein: CASTGLNIYQNTIYF.

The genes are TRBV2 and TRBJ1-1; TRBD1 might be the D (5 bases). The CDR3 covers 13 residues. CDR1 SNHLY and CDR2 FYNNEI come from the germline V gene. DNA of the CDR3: TGTGGGACGCGGGTCAGGGATTCCACTGAAGCTTTCTTT. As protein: CGTRVRDSTEAFF.

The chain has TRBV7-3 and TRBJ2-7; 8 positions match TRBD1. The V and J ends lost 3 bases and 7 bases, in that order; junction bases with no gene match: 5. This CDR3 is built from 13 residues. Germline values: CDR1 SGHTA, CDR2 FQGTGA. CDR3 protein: CASSFGQGGEQYF. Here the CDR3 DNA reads TGTGCCAGCAGCTTCGGACAGGGTGGTGAGCAGTACTTC.

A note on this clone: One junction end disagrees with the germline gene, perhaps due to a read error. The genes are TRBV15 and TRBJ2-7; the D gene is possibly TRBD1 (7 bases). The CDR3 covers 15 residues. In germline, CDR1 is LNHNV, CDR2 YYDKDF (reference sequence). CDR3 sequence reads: CATSREQGGSYEQYF. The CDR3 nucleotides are TGTGCCACCAGCCGAGAGCAGGGGGGCTCCTACGAGCAGTACTTC.

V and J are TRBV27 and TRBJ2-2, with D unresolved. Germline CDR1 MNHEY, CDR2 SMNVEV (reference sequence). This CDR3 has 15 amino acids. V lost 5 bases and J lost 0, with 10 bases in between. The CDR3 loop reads CASSPTWANTGELFF. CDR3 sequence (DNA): TGTGCCAGCAGTCCTACTTGGGCGAACACCGGGGAGCTGTTTTTT.

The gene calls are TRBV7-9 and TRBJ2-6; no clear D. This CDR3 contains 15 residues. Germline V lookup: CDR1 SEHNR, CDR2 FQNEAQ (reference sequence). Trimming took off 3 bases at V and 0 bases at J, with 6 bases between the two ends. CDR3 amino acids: CASSFSNSGANVLTF. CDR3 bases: TGTGCCAGCAGCTTTTCGAACTCTGGGGCCAACGTCCTGACTTTC.

The CDR3 DNA follows: TGTGCCAGTAGTATAGATGTGGGGACAGATACGCAGTATTTT. Amino acid sequence: CASSIDVGTDTQYF. The J gene is TRBJ2-3, the V gene TRBV19, with D unresolved. CDR1 and CDR2 from the germline V gene are LNHDA and SQIVND (reference sequence). CDR3 size: 14 residues. Between the trimmed V and J ends, which lost 0 bases and 3 bases, there was a span of 7 bases.

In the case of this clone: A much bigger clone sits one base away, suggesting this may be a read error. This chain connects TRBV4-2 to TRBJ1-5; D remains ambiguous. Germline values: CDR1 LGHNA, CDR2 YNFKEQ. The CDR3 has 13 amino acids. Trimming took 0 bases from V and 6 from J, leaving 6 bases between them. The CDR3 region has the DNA TGTGCCAGCAGCCAAGATCCAGGTCAGCCCCAGCATTTT. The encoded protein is CASSQDPGQPQHF.

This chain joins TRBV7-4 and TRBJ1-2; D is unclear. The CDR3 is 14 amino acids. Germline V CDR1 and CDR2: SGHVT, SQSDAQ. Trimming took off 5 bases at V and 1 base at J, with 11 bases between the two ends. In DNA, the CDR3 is TGTGCCAGCAGCCCCGGACGGGTTAACTATGGCTACACCTTC. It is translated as CASSPGRVNYGYTF.

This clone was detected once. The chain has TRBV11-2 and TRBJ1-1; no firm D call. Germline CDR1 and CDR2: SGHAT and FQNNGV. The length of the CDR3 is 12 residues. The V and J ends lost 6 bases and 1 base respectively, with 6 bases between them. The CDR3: CASRGPNTEAFF. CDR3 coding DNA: TGTGCCAGCAGAGGGCCGAACACTGAAGCTTTCTTT.

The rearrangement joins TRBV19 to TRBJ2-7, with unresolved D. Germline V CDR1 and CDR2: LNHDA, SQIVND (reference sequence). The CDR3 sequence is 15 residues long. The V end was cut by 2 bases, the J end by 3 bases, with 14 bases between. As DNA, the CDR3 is TGTGCCAGTAGTATAAATGCAGTTGCTGGCTACGAGCAGTACTTC. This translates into CASSINAVAGYEQYF.

DNA of the CDR3: TGTGCCAGTAGTACCCCGGACAGGGGGCTTGAGCAGTACTTC. This sequence encodes CASSTPDRGLEQYF. The gene calls are TRBV19 and TRBJ2-7; 11 nucleotides agree with TRBD1. The trim removed 4 bases at V and 7 bases at J, leaving 6 bases unmatched. The CDR3 contains 14 residues. Per the germline V gene, CDR1 is LNHDA and CDR2 is SQIVND (reference sequence).

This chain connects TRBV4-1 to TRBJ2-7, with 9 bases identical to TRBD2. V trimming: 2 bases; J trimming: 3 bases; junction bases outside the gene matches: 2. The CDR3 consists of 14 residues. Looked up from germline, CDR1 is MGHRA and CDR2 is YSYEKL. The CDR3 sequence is CASSQSSGSYEQYF. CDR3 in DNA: TGCGCCAGCAGCCAAAGTAGCGGGAGCTACGAGCAGTACTTC.

In DNA form, the CDR3 reads TGTGCCAGCAGGGGTGGGACAGCGTCTTCAAACTATGGCTACACCTTC. Translating it yields CASRGGTASSNYGYTF. The chain uses TRBV28 and TRBJ1-2, with 7 bases that match TRBD1. From germline, CDR1 is MDHEN and CDR2 SYDVKM. The CDR3 consists of 16 residues. The ends lost 6 bases at V and 2 bases at J; junction bases unmatched: 12.

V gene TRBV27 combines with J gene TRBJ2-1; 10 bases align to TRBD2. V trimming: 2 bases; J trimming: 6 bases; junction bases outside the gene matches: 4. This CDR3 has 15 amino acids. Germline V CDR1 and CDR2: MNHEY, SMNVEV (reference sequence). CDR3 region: CASSLRLAGVNEQFF. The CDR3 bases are TGTGCCAGCAGTTTACGGCTAGCGGGGGTCAATGAGCAGTTCTTC.

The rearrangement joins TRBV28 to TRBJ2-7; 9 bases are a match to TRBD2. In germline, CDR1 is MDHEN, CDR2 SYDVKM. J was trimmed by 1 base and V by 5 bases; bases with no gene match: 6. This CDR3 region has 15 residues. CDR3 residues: CASSGRLAGSYEQYF. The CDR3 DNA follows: TGTGCCAGCAGTGGCCGCCTAGCGGGGTCCTACGAGCAGTACTTC.

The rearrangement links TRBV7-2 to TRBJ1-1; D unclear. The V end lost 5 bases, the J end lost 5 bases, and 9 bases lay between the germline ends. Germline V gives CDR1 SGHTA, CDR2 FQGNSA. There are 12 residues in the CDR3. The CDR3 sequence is CASSHPGTEAFF. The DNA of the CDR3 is TGTGCCAGCAGCCACCCGGGAACTGAAGCTTTCTTT.

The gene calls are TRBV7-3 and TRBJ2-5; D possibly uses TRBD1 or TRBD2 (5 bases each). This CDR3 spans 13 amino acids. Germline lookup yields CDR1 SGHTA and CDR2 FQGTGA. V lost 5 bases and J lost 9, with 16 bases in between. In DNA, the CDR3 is TGTGCCAGCAGCCCGGGGACGGCTCCGGCCCAGTACTTC. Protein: CASSPGTAPAQYF.

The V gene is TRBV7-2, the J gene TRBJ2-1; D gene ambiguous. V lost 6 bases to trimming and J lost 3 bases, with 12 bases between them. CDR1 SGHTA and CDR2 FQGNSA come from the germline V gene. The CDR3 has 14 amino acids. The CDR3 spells CASRTVDSYNEQFF. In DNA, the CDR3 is TGTGCCAGCAGGACCGTCGATAGCTACAATGAGCAGTTCTTC.

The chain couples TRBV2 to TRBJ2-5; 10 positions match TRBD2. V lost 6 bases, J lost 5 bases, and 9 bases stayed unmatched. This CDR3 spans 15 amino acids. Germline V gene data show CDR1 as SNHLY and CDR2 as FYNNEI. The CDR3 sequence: CASRRTSGGQETQYF. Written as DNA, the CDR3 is TGTGCCAGCAGGAGGACTAGCGGAGGCCAGGAGACCCAGTACTTC.

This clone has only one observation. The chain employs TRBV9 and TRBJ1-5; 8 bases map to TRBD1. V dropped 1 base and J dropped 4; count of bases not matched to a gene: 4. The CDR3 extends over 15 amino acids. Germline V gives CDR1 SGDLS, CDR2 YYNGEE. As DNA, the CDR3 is TGTGCCAGCAGCGTACACGGACAGGGAAATCAGCCCCAGCATTTT. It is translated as CASSVHGQGNQPQHF.

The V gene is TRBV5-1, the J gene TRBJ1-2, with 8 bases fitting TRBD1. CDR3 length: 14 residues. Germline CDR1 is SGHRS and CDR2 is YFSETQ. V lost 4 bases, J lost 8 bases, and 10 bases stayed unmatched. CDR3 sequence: CASSPDRGLGGYTF. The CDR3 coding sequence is TGCGCCAGCAGCCCCGACAGGGGACTTGGCGGCTACACCTTC. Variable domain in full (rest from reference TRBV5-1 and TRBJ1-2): KAGVTQTPRYLIKTRGQQVTLSCSPISGHRSVSWYQQTPGQGLQFLFEYFSETQRNKGNFPGRFSGRQFSNSRSEMNVSTLELGDSALYLCASSPDRGLGGYTFGSGTRLTVV.

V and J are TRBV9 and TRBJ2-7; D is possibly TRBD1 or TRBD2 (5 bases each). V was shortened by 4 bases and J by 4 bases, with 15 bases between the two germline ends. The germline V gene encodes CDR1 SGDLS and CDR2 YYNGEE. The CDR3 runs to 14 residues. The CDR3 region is CASSRDVGEYEQYF. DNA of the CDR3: TGTGCCAGCAGCAGGGACGTAGGGGAGTACGAGCAGTACTTC.

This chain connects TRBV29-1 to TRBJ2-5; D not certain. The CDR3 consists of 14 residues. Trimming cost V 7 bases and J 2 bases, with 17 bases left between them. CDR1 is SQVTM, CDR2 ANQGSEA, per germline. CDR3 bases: TGCAGCGCTCAAAGGTGGGCGTCTCAAGAGACCCAGTACTTC. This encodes CSAQRWASQETQYF. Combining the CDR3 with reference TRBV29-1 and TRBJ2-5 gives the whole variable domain SAVISQKPSRDICQRGTSLTIQCQVDSQVTMMFWYRQQPGQSLTLIATANQGSEATYESGFVIDKFPISRPNLTFSTLTVSNMSPEDSSIYLCSAQRWASQETQYFGPGTRLLVL.

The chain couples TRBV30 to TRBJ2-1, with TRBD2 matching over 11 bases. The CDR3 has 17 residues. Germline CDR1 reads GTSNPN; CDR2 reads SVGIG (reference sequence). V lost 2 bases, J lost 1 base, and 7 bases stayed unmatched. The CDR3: CAWSPYWTSGSYNEQFF. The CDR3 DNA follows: TGTGCCTGGAGTCCCTATTGGACTAGCGGGTCCTACAATGAGCAGTTCTTC.

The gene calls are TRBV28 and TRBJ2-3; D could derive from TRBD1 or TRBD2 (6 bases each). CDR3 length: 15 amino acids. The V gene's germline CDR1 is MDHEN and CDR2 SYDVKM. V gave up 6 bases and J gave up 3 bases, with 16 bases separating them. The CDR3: CASRQQGGGTDTQYF. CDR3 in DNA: TGTGCCAGCAGGCAACAGGGAGGAGGGACAGATACGCAGTATTTT.